These T cell receptor beta chains were read from a single sample in a study of CD8 T cells in Susac syndrome. Each CDR3 protein gets one entry after TCRdb re-called the immunoSEQ multiplex PCR reads with MiXCR. This sample has some 58,000 distinct CDR3 sequences, with approximately 95% found just once. Sample: CD8+ T cells from PBMCs. Receptor source: a human donor with Susac syndrome. CDR3s leave out the opening cysteine and the closing phenylalanine or tryptophan. The order of the fields is CDR3 protein, V gene, J gene.

cdr3_aa: ASKYAGGIYEQF
v_call: TRBV27
j_call: TRBJ2-1

cdr3_aa: ASSERSDRSPTGELF
v_call: TRBV2
j_call: TRBJ2-2

cdr3_aa: ASSPGGGGGETQY
v_call: TRBV4-3
j_call: TRBJ2-5

cdr3_aa: ASSLSQGLSQPQH
v_call: TRBV7-8
j_call: TRBJ1-5

cdr3_aa: AWSEGAPSYNEQF
v_call: TRBV30
j_call: TRBJ2-1

cdr3_aa: ASSPRRVDTEAF
v_call: TRBV12-3/TRBV12-4
j_call: TRBJ1-1

cdr3_aa: ASSLNSAYEQY
v_call: TRBV7-2
j_call: TRBJ2-7

cdr3_aa: ATQTDPLTSGTLYDEQY
v_call: TRBV12-5
j_call: TRBJ2-7

cdr3_aa: ASSVVPGGTQETQY
v_call: TRBV9
j_call: TRBJ2-5

cdr3_aa: ASSLRAYEQY
v_call: TRBV7-8
j_call: TRBJ2-7

cdr3_aa: ASSRPGQGDNEQF
v_call: TRBV7-9
j_call: TRBJ2-1

cdr3_aa: ASSPHVGPGELF
v_call: TRBV9
j_call: TRBJ2-2

cdr3_aa: ASSRPGQGNIQY
v_call: TRBV7-9
j_call: TRBJ2-4

cdr3_aa: ASLERGFGFQETQY
v_call: TRBV6-1
j_call: TRBJ2-5

cdr3_aa: ASSPSGPGQGTDTQY
v_call: TRBV7-9
j_call: TRBJ2-3

cdr3_aa: ASSQGGSPEAF
v_call: TRBV5-1
j_call: TRBJ1-1

cdr3_aa: ASSALTGLDGYT
v_call: TRBV7-9
j_call: TRBJ1-2

cdr3_aa: ASSFLLRQGTWGGYT
v_call: TRBV12-3/TRBV12-4
j_call: TRBJ1-2

cdr3_aa: ASSQDSRGRVVRREGAF
v_call: TRBV4-1
j_call: TRBJ1-1

cdr3_aa: ASSYTSGGSYNEQF
v_call: TRBV6-5
j_call: TRBJ2-1

cdr3_aa: ASSQGRGLTEQF
v_call: TRBV3-1
j_call: TRBJ2-1

cdr3_aa: ATPYEQY
v_call: TRBV5-1
j_call: TRBJ2-7

cdr3_aa: ASSVASSRAEAF
v_call: TRBV9
j_call: TRBJ1-1

cdr3_aa: ASSLVLGPPEPSDGYT
v_call: TRBV7-3
j_call: TRBJ1-2

cdr3_aa: AWREQGRGYT
v_call: TRBV30
j_call: TRBJ1-2

cdr3_aa: ASSTTPTEAF
v_call: TRBV5-1
j_call: TRBJ1-1

cdr3_aa: SASPRGLEAF
v_call: TRBV20-1
j_call: TRBJ1-1

cdr3_aa: ASSLTPLGNEQF
v_call: TRBV11-3
j_call: TRBJ2-1

cdr3_aa: ASSVGMNTEAF
v_call: TRBV9
j_call: TRBJ1-1

cdr3_aa: ASSRKRGRGTEAF
v_call: TRBV4-3
j_call: TRBJ1-1

cdr3_aa: ASSLVSGAVGY
v_call: TRBV4-1
j_call: TRBJ2-4

cdr3_aa: ATRGTSGNQPQH
v_call: TRBV15
j_call: TRBJ1-5

cdr3_aa: ASSLSGEAGVGYNEQF
v_call: TRBV7-3
j_call: TRBJ2-1

cdr3_aa: ASLDRPSSYEQY
v_call: TRBV2
j_call: TRBJ2-7

cdr3_aa: SARRQGGGNQPQH
v_call: TRBV20-1
j_call: TRBJ1-5